This TCR beta chain stems from a study of T cell repertoires in ileal Crohn's disease (dated by TCRdb to between 2019 and 2020). The study in broad terms: Median disease duration was around 8 years, and under 40% of patients were identified as active smokers at the time of surgery. Surgery was performed for a complication in all patients, with stricturing disease in about 61% and penetrating disease in roughly 39%. About half of the patients received postoperative therapy: ten to eleven received thiopurines and 15 to 20 received anti-TNF agents. The M6 samples were biopsies of the neoterminal ileum collected during postoperative colonoscopy. The TCR repertoire was analysed in about 55 patients with Crohn's disease drawn from a prospective multicentre cohort. The study ran alongside a multicentre cohort designed to identify predictors of early endoscopic recurrence after ileocolonic resection. Endoscopic postoperative recurrence was defined by a Rutgeerts score above i0. A total of roughly 170 mucosal samples from roughly 60 patients were sequenced, collected from several sites on the surgical specimen and at postoperative endoscopy. What the study reported, not specific to this receptor: Patients who were active smokers at surgery had a significantly higher proportion of clonal expansions than non-smokers (around 24% vs 18%, p=0.02). Only a subgroup of patients, of unstated size, had mucosal CD4 and CD8 T cells sorted and sequenced. Higher percentages of high-frequency clones at the time of surgery were linked to endoscopic recurrence, and every patient with clonality above 26.8% (18/57) had recurrence. Postoperative endoscopy was performed at varying times within the first year after surgery, with a median delay of roughly 6.3 months. Compared with CD4 T cells, sorted CD8 T cells contained more high-frequency clones, which suggests that the mucosal expansions were mostly CD8.

Reading from cysteine to phenylalanine, the CDR3 counts 16 amino acids. Kept here is only the CDR3 DNA, which spans 48 bases and is read in frame from base 1. CDR1 and CDR2 were assigned from the germline V gene as SGHTS and YDEGEE. The trim is 2 bases for V and 5 bases for J, with a gap of 17 bases between the germline ends. For commercial TCRB immunosequencing, five hundred nanograms of biopsy DNA were submitted for each sample. Adaptive Biotechnology amplified the CDR3 regions from genomic DNA with a two-step multiplex PCR designed to control amplification bias. Primers covering every V and J gene segment were used in the first PCR, while barcodes and Illumina adapters were added in the second PCR. CDR3 libraries were sequenced on an Illumina instrument. The study's own analysis went as follows. Analysis combined the vendor-provided pipelines with custom analysis of raw data in R/Bioconductor under R version 3.3.0. Clonality, which ranges from 0 to 1, was calculated as the inverse of the normalised Shannon entropy across all productive clones. High-frequency clones were defined as the share of the repertoire taken up by the top 100 clones, keeping only clones that passed a 95% confidence test. Repertoire diversity was measured with the Simpson index, and overlap between samples was measured with the Morisita-Horn index. TCRdb provides this immuneACCESS table in a form limited to in-frame rearrangements. Some clones are lacking; in checked studies, under half of them reflect an unresolved V gene, and why the rest are absent is not known. D and trimming were read from the DNA, whereas the V and J calls and clone size are those reported in that table. Counted in this sample were approximately 7,400 clones; approximately 81% of them appeared once. 6% to 8.5% of the sample comes from the top ten.

As for this clone: Its antigen target is currently unknown. Base qualities are not at hand, and no much larger clone is one base apart.

The label giving this sample's time point can be read as: neoterminal ileum biopsy at postoperative endoscopy, about 6 months after surgery. Adults with ileal or ileocolonic Crohn's disease and an indication for ileocolonic resection were eligible for inclusion. Whole ileal mucosal biopsies were stored frozen at -80°C before DNA extraction. Genomic DNA was extracted from frozen whole biopsies using a TRizol-based method and was quantified with a NanoDrop 2000 spectrophotometer. The receptor was isolated from an adult with Crohn's disease. The V and J segments used are TRBV5-8 and TRBJ1-5; the D gene is perhaps TRBD1, on 5 matching bases. The sequenced sample consisted of ileal tissue. The nucleotides read TGTGCCAGCAGCTTAAGCGCCCAGGGCGCCCATCAGCCCCAGCATTTT. This sequence encodes CASSLSAQGAHQPQHF.